This T cell receptor (beta chain) originates from a study of T-cell reconstitution after alpha-beta-depleted transplantation in children. Study-wide points: High day-60 TCRbeta diversity in some patients came from surviving recipient T cells and thymic progenitors. About two months after transplant, alpha-beta T cells reportedly came from several hundred expanded graft clones. When one year had passed after transplant, most T-cell counts and diversity came from newly produced T cells.

A library of TCRbeta sequences, prepared with unique molecular identifiers, was generated. TCRdb fed the PCR reads into MiXCR, producing one record per CDR3 protein. The repertoire holds fewer than 400,000 distinct CDR3 sequences, with over 20% as singletons. In its sample, this clonotype was seen many times. The antigen is unknown. This receptor was obtained from a male patient younger than 18 who had a stem cell transplant for acute lymphoblastic leukemia, so the T cells may come from the graft donor. The starting material was PBMCs, mostly from graft donor cells, obtained 180 days after TCRalphabeta/CD19-depleted stem cell transplant.

CDR3 sequence: CASRRLPPGTGTYEQYF. The CDR3 DNA is TGTGCCAGCAGGCGCCTTCCCCCCGGGACAGGGACCTACGAGCAGTACTTC. The chain uses TRBV12-3 or TRBV12-4 and TRBJ2-7; 9 bases align to TRBD1. This CDR3 is built from 17 residues. V was pared by 6 bases and J by 2 bases, with 14 bases of the junction left unmatched.